A selection of T cell receptor beta chains follows, all from one sample in a study of siplizumab effects on memory and regulatory T cells. Only in-frame clones appear in the TCRdb table, and some are missing; sequencing was by immunoSEQ multiplex PCR. Found here are about 82,000 clones, approximately 88% of them singletons; the top ten hold around 1.6%. The sample consisted of Tregs sorted from blood. The receptors stem from a human donor in good health. The CDR3 runs from the conserved cysteine through the conserved F or W. D genes are given only for firm matches. Clone size is not always given. Where it is, it says once, few, many or a class for expanded clones.

v_call: TRBV11-2; clone_size: .; j_call: TRBJ1-1; d_call: TRBD1; cdr3_aa: CASSFRRGTEAFF; cdr3_nt: TGTGCCAGCAGCTTCCGCAGGGGGACTGAAGCTTTCTTT
v_call: TRBV11-2; clone_size: .; j_call: TRBJ1-2; d_call: .; cdr3_aa: CASSLERPRGQHGYTF; cdr3_nt: TGTGCCAGCAGCTTAGAACGCCCTCGGGGGCAACATGGCTACACCTTC
v_call: TRBV7-6; clone_size: .; j_call: TRBJ2-1; d_call: .; cdr3_aa: CASSLSNLEQFF; cdr3_nt: TGTGCCAGCAGCTTATCGAATCTTGAGCAGTTCTTC
v_call: TRBV4-2; clone_size: .; j_call: TRBJ2-5; d_call: .; cdr3_aa: CASSPGRETQYF; cdr3_nt: TGTGCCAGCAGCCCTGGTAGAGAGACCCAGTACTTC
v_call: TRBV19; clone_size: .; j_call: TRBJ1-2; d_call: TRBD1; cdr3_aa: CARRLRSVDRGPSHYGYTF; cdr3_nt: TGTGCCAGGCGGTTAAGGTCGGTGGACAGGGGACCCAGCCACTATGGCTACACCTTC
v_call: TRBV10-3; clone_size: .; j_call: TRBJ1-5; d_call: TRBD1; cdr3_aa: CAINTDRDNQPQHF; cdr3_nt: TGTGCCATCAATACGGACAGGGACAATCAGCCCCAGCATTTT
v_call: TRBV19; clone_size: once; j_call: TRBJ2-1; d_call: .; cdr3_aa: CASSPAEGYEQFF; cdr3_nt: TGTGCCAGTAGCCCCGCTGAGGGATACGAGCAGTTCTTC
v_call: TRBV19; clone_size: .; j_call: TRBJ1-3; d_call: .; cdr3_aa: CASSIVFGAPGNTIYF; cdr3_nt: TGTGCCAGTAGTATAGTGTTTGGGGCGCCTGGAAACACCATATATTTT
v_call: TRBV19; clone_size: .; j_call: TRBJ1-5; d_call: .; cdr3_aa: CARDISSNQPQHF; cdr3_nt: TGTGCTAGGGACATTAGTAGCAATCAGCCCCAGCATTTT
v_call: TRBV28; clone_size: .; j_call: TRBJ2-4; d_call: TRBD1; cdr3_aa: CASSFGDRGHIQYF; cdr3_nt: TGTGCCAGCAGTTTCGGCGACAGGGGGCATATTCAGTACTTC
v_call: TRBV6-1; clone_size: .; j_call: TRBJ1-2; d_call: .; cdr3_aa: CASSEASTFYGYTF; cdr3_nt: TGTGCCAGCAGTGAAGCGTCGACGTTCTATGGCTACACCTTC
v_call: TRBV15; clone_size: few; j_call: TRBJ1-5; d_call: .; cdr3_aa: CATSRDWNQPQHF; cdr3_nt: TGTGCCACCAGCAGAGATTGGAATCAGCCCCAGCATTTT
v_call: TRBV15; clone_size: .; j_call: TRBJ2-3; d_call: .; cdr3_aa: CATSRDVGSTDTQYF; cdr3_nt: TGTGCCACCAGCAGAGATGTTGGCAGCACAGATACGCAGTATTTT
v_call: TRBV6-1; clone_size: .; j_call: TRBJ2-1; d_call: .; cdr3_aa: CASEERSVWYNEQFF; cdr3_nt: TGTGCCAGCGAGGAACGGAGCGTGTGGTACAATGAGCAGTTCTTC
v_call: TRBV5-1; clone_size: .; j_call: TRBJ2-2; d_call: .; cdr3_aa: CASSLNSGELFF; cdr3_nt: TGCGCCAGCAGCTTGAACAGCGGGGAGCTGTTTTTT
v_call: TRBV5-1; clone_size: .; j_call: TRBJ2-2; d_call: .; cdr3_aa: CASSLRQGRAGELFF; cdr3_nt: TGCGCCAGCAGCTTAAGACAGGGGAGGGCCGGGGAGCTGTTTTTT
v_call: TRBV10-3; clone_size: .; j_call: TRBJ1-1; d_call: TRBD1; cdr3_aa: CAISDRDRGHTEAFF; cdr3_nt: TGTGCCATCAGTGACCGGGACAGGGGGCACACTGAAGCTTTCTTT
v_call: TRBV5-6; clone_size: few; j_call: TRBJ1-2; d_call: .; cdr3_aa: CASSLFGEGYTF; cdr3_nt: TGTGCCAGCAGCTTGTTCGGTGAAGGCTACACCTTC
v_call: TRBV5-1; clone_size: .; j_call: TRBJ2-3; d_call: .; cdr3_aa: CASSGVPSTDTQYF; cdr3_nt: TGCGCCAGCAGCGGGGTTCCTAGCACAGATACGCAGTATTTT
v_call: TRBV4-1; clone_size: .; j_call: TRBJ2-6; d_call: TRBD1; cdr3_aa: CASSRIQGDGANVLTF; cdr3_nt: TGCGCCAGCAGCCGCATACAGGGGGACGGGGCCAACGTCCTGACTTTC
v_call: TRBV19; clone_size: .; j_call: TRBJ1-2; d_call: .; cdr3_aa: CASATRGSYGYTF; cdr3_nt: TGTGCCAGCGCGACCAGGGGATCCTATGGCTACACCTTC
v_call: TRBV2; clone_size: .; j_call: TRBJ1-2; d_call: TRBD1; cdr3_aa: CASSLEGQIYGYTF; cdr3_nt: TGTGCCAGCAGCTTGGAGGGACAGATCTATGGCTACACCTTC
v_call: TRBV5-6; clone_size: few; j_call: TRBJ1-5; d_call: TRBD1; cdr3_aa: CASSLDRGRSNQPQHF; cdr3_nt: TGTGCCAGCAGCCTAGACAGGGGTCGAAGCAATCAGCCCCAGCATTTT
v_call: TRBV6-5; clone_size: .; j_call: TRBJ2-7; d_call: .; cdr3_aa: CASSYTLGSYEQYF; cdr3_nt: TGTGCCAGCAGTTACACTTTAGGCTCCTACGAGCAGTACTTC
v_call: TRBV19; clone_size: once; j_call: TRBJ2-2; d_call: .; cdr3_aa: CASSITGFGELFF; cdr3_nt: TGTGCCAGTAGTATCACAGGCTTCGGGGAGCTGTTTTTT
v_call: TRBV4-1; clone_size: .; j_call: TRBJ1-2; d_call: .; cdr3_aa: CASSQKGGGYGYTF; cdr3_nt: TGCGCCAGCAGCCAGAAGGGGGGCGGCTATGGCTACACCTTC
v_call: TRBV19; clone_size: .; j_call: TRBJ1-2; d_call: .; cdr3_aa: CASSILGGYTF; cdr3_nt: TGTGCCAGTAGTATACTGGGAGGCTACACCTTC
v_call: TRBV11-2; clone_size: .; j_call: TRBJ2-3; d_call: .; cdr3_aa: CASSRTPGGPYSTDTQYF; cdr3_nt: TGTGCCAGCAGCCGGACTCCTGGGGGCCCCTATAGCACAGATACGCAGTATTTT
v_call: TRBV10-3; clone_size: once; j_call: TRBJ2-3; d_call: .; cdr3_aa: CAISDGGGGTDTQYF; cdr3_nt: TGTGCCATCAGTGACGGGGGCGGCGGCACAGATACGCAGTATTTT
v_call: TRBV29-1; clone_size: .; j_call: TRBJ2-7; d_call: .; cdr3_aa: CSVGPTPGHEQYF; cdr3_nt: TGCAGCGTTGGTCCTACCCCGGGGCACGAGCAGTACTTC
v_call: TRBV7-2; clone_size: .; j_call: TRBJ1-6; d_call: .; cdr3_aa: CASSFKGQGFSPLHF; cdr3_nt: TGTGCCAGCAGCTTCAAGGGGCAGGGATTTTCACCCCTCCACTTT
v_call: TRBV6-5; clone_size: .; j_call: TRBJ1-3; d_call: .; cdr3_aa: CASSSSPGEGNTIYF; cdr3_nt: TGTGCCAGCAGTTCTAGCCCCGGGGAAGGAAACACCATATATTTT
v_call: TRBV28; clone_size: .; j_call: TRBJ2-6; d_call: .; cdr3_aa: CATLSGTGFSGANVLTF; cdr3_nt: TGTGCCACCCTTAGCGGGACAGGGTTTTCTGGGGCCAACGTCCTGACTTTC
v_call: TRBV6-1; clone_size: .; j_call: TRBJ1-1; d_call: .; cdr3_aa: CASTSVGRNTEAFF; cdr3_nt: TGTGCCAGCACCTCGGTGGGTAGGAACACTGAAGCTTTCTTT
v_call: TRBV6-5; clone_size: .; j_call: TRBJ2-4; d_call: .; cdr3_aa: CASMSDLAKNIQYF; cdr3_nt: TGTGCCAGCATGAGCGATCTAGCCAAAAACATTCAGTACTTC
v_call: TRBV19; clone_size: .; j_call: TRBJ2-2; d_call: .; cdr3_aa: CASSKQGARGELFF; cdr3_nt: TGTGCCAGTAGTAAACAGGGAGCAAGGGGGGAGCTGTTTTTT
v_call: TRBV10-2; clone_size: few; j_call: TRBJ2-5; d_call: .; cdr3_aa: CASRDGKETQYF; cdr3_nt: TGCGCCAGCCGGGACGGAAAAGAGACCCAGTACTTC